This T cell receptor (beta chain) is from a study of Ad26.COV2.S vaccination and SARS-CoV-2 variants. Overall study: Participants got Ad26.COV2.S intramuscularly, once or twice 56 days apart.

The CDR3 contains 16 residues. V shed 6 bases and J shed 7 bases, with 21 bases lying between them. Germline CDR1 reads MNHEY; CDR2 reads SMNVEV (reference sequence). Treatment: around 19 received Ad26.COV2.S at low or high dose, single or two shots; 5 received placebo; per-sample allocation not given. Each sample was drawn 63 days after the first injection (of vaccine or placebo). Its platform was an Ad26 vector, and its expressed antigen was Wuhan-strain SARS-CoV-2 spike. TCRdb's table, derived via immunoSEQ multiplex PCR, lists solely in-frame clones and lacks some. In the table there are hundreds of thousands of clones, 80% to 90% of which are singletons.

This sample comprised peripheral blood, obtained in a trial of Ad26.COV2.S vaccine versus placebo. The chain couples TRBV27 to TRBJ1-4; maybe TRBD1 (5 bases). The source of this sequence is a person aged 18 to 59 who received the Ad26.COV2.S COVID-19 vaccine or a placebo. CDR3 protein: CASRHILTAPGEKLFF. DNA of the CDR3: TGTGCCAGCAGGCATATCCTGACAGCGCCGGGTGAAAAACTGTTTTTT.